The TCR beta chain described here comes from a study of blood T cell repertoires in COVID-19. Overall study context: Recovered participants had two consecutive negative NP/OP PCR tests, healthcare professional clearance, or symptom resolution.

Trimming took 0 bases from V and 0 from J, leaving 6 bases between them. The CDR3 totals 14 residues. CDR1 and CDR2 from the germline V gene are GTSNPN and SVGIG (reference sequence). This clone is a singleton in its sample. The sample has other DNA sequences that encode this CDR3 too. Produced via immunoSEQ multiplex PCR; TCRdb's table is partial and in-frame only. Of over 110,000 clones in the sample, nearly 85% were seen once. Participants spanned ages about 18 to 90 years and resided in about two dozen US areas. The origin of this receptor is a man in his fifties or sixties in a cohort exposed to, infected with or recovered from COVID-19 (not recorded which). The rearrangement uses TRBV30 and TRBJ1-5; no clear D. Sequenced material: PBMCs or T cells enriched from blood (not recorded which). Here the CDR3 DNA reads TGTGCCTGGAGTGTCTCAGGTAGCAATCAGCCCCAGCATTTT. Translation: CAWSVSGSNQPQHF.